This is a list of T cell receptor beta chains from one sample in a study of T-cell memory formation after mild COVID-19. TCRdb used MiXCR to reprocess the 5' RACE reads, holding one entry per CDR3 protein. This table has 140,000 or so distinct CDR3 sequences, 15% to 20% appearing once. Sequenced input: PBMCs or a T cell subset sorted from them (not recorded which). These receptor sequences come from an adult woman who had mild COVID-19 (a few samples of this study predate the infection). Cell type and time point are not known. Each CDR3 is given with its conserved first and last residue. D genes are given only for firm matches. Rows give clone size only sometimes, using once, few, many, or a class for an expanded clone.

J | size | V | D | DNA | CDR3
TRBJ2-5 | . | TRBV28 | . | TGTGCCAGCAGTTTAGGAGGGAACCACCAAGAGACCCAGTACTTC | CASSLGGNHQETQYF
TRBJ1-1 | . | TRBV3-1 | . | TGTGCCAGCAGCCCCTTACAGACAGGGAACACTGAAGCTTTCTTT | CASSPLQTGNTEAFF
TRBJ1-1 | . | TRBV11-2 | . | TGTGCCAGCAGCGCGACTTTGGGGGCCGGGGACACTGAAGCTTTCTTT | CASSATLGAGDTEAFF
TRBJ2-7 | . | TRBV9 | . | TGTGCCAGCAGCGTAGGAGGACTAACGACATACGAGCAGTACTTC | CASSVGGLTTYEQYF
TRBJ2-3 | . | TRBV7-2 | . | TGTGCCAGCAGCTTGCGGGAAGCGAGGACAGATACGCAGTATTTT | CASSLREARTDTQYF
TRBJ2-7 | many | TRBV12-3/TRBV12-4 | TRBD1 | TGTGCCAGCAGTCAACAGGGGCTTGGCCGTTACGAGCAGTACTTC | CASSQQGLGRYEQYF
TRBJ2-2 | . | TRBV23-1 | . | TGCGCCAGCAGTCGAGGGTCGTGCACCGGGGAGCTGTTTTTT | CASSRGSCTGELFF
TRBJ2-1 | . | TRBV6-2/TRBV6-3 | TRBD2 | TGTGCCAGCAGCCTTAATGGACTAGCGGGAGTGTTCTACAATGAGCAGTTCTTC | CASSLNGLAGVFYNEQFF
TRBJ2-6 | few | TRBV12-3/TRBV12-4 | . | TGTGCCAGCAGGCACTTGTCGAGCTCTGGGGCCAACGTCCTGACTTTC | CASRHLSSSGANVLTF
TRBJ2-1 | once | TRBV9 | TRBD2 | TGTGCCAGCAGCCCTGGAGCGGGAGAGAGTGAGCAGTTCTTC | CASSPGAGESEQFF
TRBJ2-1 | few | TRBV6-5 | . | TGTGCCAGCAGCCAAGGGATACAGACCAATGAGCAGTTCTTC | CASSQGIQTNEQFF
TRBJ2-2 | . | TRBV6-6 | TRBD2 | TGTGCCAGCAGTTACTTGACTAGCGGGGTCACCGGGGAGCTGTTTTTT | CASSYLTSGVTGELFF
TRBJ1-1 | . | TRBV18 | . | TGTGCCAGCTCACCACAAGAATTGGGGCAGGGCGGTTACGAAGCTTTCTTT | CASSPQELGQGGYEAFF
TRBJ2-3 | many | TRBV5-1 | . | TGCGCCAGCAGCTTGGCCCAGGTGACAGGCACAGATACGCAGTATTTT | CASSLAQVTGTDTQYF
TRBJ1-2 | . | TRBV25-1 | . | TGTGCCAGCAGTGAGGGGGCCTATGGCTACACCTTC | CASSEGAYGYTF
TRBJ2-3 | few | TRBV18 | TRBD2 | TGTGCCAGCTCACCGGGACTAGCGGATACAGATACGCAGTATTTT | CASSPGLADTDTQYF
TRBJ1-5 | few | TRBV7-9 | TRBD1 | TGTGCCAGCAGCTTGGGGACAGGGGCTAGTAATCAGCCCCAGCATTTT | CASSLGTGASNQPQHF
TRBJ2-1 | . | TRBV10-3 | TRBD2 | TGTGCCATCAGTGAGGGCGCGGGGGGGCCCAATGAGCAGTTCTTC | CAISEGAGGPNEQFF
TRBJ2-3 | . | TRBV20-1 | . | TGCAGTGCTAGAGTCACGGGAGATGCAGATACGCAGTATTTT | CSARVTGDADTQYF
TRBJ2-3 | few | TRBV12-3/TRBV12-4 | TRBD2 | TGTGCCAGCAGTAGACCGGGACTAGCATCGGATACGCAGTATTTT | CASSRPGLASDTQYF